This TCR beta chain was identified during a study of breast tumors, draining lymph nodes, adjacent tissues. Regarding this clonotype: Its antigen is as yet unknown. This may stem from a read error, because a much larger clone lies one nucleotide away.

Study results and limitations: Tumor T cell lymph node origin was a supported hypothesis, not proven. Tumor repertoires ranked between lymph nodes and nontumor tissue in diversity, with V and J gene preferences. Tumor and nontumor repertoires were significantly more similar in luminal-like than in basal-like breast cancer. The data were judged consistent with most tumor T cells coming from lymph node and expanding in tumor.

TCRdb recomputed calls from the multiplex PCR reads with MiXCR, one row per CDR3 protein. The sample yields some 120,000 distinct CDR3 sequences, less than 20% seen once. The CDR3 loop spans 16 amino acids. CDR1 LNHNV and CDR2 YYDKDF come from the germline V gene (reference sequence). The germline V and J ends were trimmed by 0 bases and 5 bases, with 15 bases remaining between them. Breast cancer patients provided tissue from their axillary draining lymph nodes. Sequenced sample: axillary lymph node tissue. This chain uses TRBV15 with TRBJ2-3; the D gene is possibly TRBD1 (6 bases). This clonotype was obtained from a female donor with breast cancer. Some clones in this sample may be carry-over from other donors' samples. Here the CDR3 DNA reads TGTGCCACCAGCAGAGAGGGGGCAGGGAGTATAGATACGCAGTATTTT. Translating gives CATSREGAGSIDTQYF.